The 27 T cell receptor beta chains listed next were all sequenced from one sample in a study of cytomegalovirus exposure and HLA in healthy donors. Libraries were prepared by immunoSEQ multiplex PCR; TCRdb keeps only in-frame clonotypes and omits some of them. The sample records tens of thousands of clones, almost 85% being singletons. The specimen sequenced was PBMCs. These receptors were obtained from a woman between 18 and 29 years old in good health and CMV-seropositive.

Notes on this clone: The sample has other DNA sequences that encode this CDR3 too. The CDR3: CASSETGGSYEQYF. For the CDR3, the DNA is TGTGCCAGCAGTGAGACAGGGGGTTCCTACGAGCAGTACTTC. V and J are TRBV6-1 and TRBJ2-7; 9 bases are a match to TRBD1. This CDR3 spans 14 amino acids. Germline V gene data show CDR1 as MNHNS and CDR2 as SASEGT. With 3 bases clipped from V and 1 base from J, the junction kept 1 base outside the gene matches.

This clone turned up a few times. The chain links TRBV30 to TRBJ1-6; TRBD1 matches 7 bases. This CDR3 is 14 amino acids long. J was trimmed by 4 bases and V by 5 bases; bases with no gene match: 5. Looked up from germline, CDR1 is GTSNPN and CDR2 is SVGIG (reference sequence). CDR3 in amino acids: CAWDRAMYNSPLHF. The CDR3 DNA sequence: TGTGCCTGGGACAGGGCGATGTATAATTCACCCCTCCACTTT.

This clone appeared once. The CDR3 DNA reads as TGTGCCAGCACGGTTTCATGGGGCAGTGAGCAGTACTTC. Amino acid sequence: CASTVSWGSEQYF. V gene TRBV28 combines with J gene TRBJ2-7, with TRBD1 as a possible D gene (5 bases). Between the trimmed V and J ends, which lost 7 bases and 7 bases, there was a span of 17 bases. The length of the CDR3 is 13 residues. Germline lookup yields CDR1 MDHEN and CDR2 SYDVKM.

The chain carries TRBV7-2 and TRBJ1-3; weak D call: TRBD1 (6 bases). This CDR3 has 17 residues. V was shortened by 5 bases and J by 4 bases, with 21 bases between the two germline ends. Germline CDR1 and CDR2: SGHTA and FQGNSA. This chain's CDR3 is CASSLRIGAGEGNTIYF. CDR3 sequence (DNA): TGTGCCAGCAGCCTCCGAATAGGGGCAGGGGAGGGAAACACCATATATTTT.

In its sample, this clone was seen once. V and J are TRBV18 and TRBJ1-4; D might be TRBD1 (5 bases). This CDR3 contains 17 residues. V gave up 1 base and J gave up 1 base, with 13 bases separating them. The germline V gene encodes CDR1 KGHSH and CDR2 LQKENI. The CDR3 DNA is TGTGCCAGCTCACCACGCACAGGTCTGTTAACTAATGAAAAACTGTTTTTT. It specifies CASSPRTGLLTNEKLFF.

The chain uses TRBV28 and TRBJ1-5; 8 nucleotides match TRBD1. CDR1 is MDHEN, CDR2 SYDVKM, per germline. J gave up 7 bases and V 7 bases, and 6 bases lay outside the gene matches. CDR3 length: 13 residues. This CDR3 is CASTAQGDQPQHF. The CDR3 DNA follows: TGTGCCAGCACGGCACAGGGGGACCAGCCCCAGCATTTT.

The sample holds one count of this clone. The chain joins TRBV11-3 to TRBJ2-2; maybe TRBD2 (6 bases). Looked up from germline, CDR1 is SGHNT and CDR2 is YENEEA. The CDR3 extends over 16 amino acids. The V end was cut by 1 base, the J end by 3 bases, with 12 bases between. The CDR3 bases are TGTGCCAGCAGCTTAGGAATTTGGGGGGACACCGGGGAGCTGTTTTTT. This encodes CASSLGIWGDTGELFF.

This clone appeared once. This chain links TRBV13 with TRBJ1-1; D remains ambiguous. In germline, CDR1 is PRHDT, CDR2 FYEKMQ (reference sequence). V lost 5 bases and J lost 5, with 9 bases in between. The CDR3 is 12 residues long. CDR3 bases: TGTGCCAGCAGCCCCCGTCGGACTGAAGCTTTCTTT. Translated: CASSPRRTEAFF.

This clone came up once. The J gene is TRBJ1-6, the V gene TRBV5-6, with a weak D call TRBD1 (6 bases). The V and J ends lost 1 base and 7 bases respectively, with 9 bases between them. This CDR3 region has 14 residues. Germline lookup yields CDR1 SGHDT and CDR2 YYEEEE. CDR3 loop: CASSLQGRNSPLHF. CDR3 DNA sequence: TGTGCCAGCAGCTTGCAGGGGCGGAATTCACCCCTCCACTTT.

The chain combines TRBV30 with TRBJ2-7, with D maybe TRBD1 (6 bases). Germline V CDR1 and CDR2: GTSNPN, SVGIG (reference sequence). Trimming shortened V by 3 bases and J by 3 bases, and 18 bases separated the two germline ends. CDR3 length: 15 amino acids. DNA for the CDR3: TGTGCCTGGAGGGCCCCCTCCGGGACACACTACGAGCAGTACTTC. It encodes CAWRAPSGTHYEQYF. Filled out from reference TRBV30 and TRBJ2-7, the complete variable domain reads SQTIHQWPATLVQPVGSPLSLECTVEGTSNPNLYWYRQAAGRGLQLLFYSVGIGQISSEVPQNLSASRPQDRQFILSSKKLLLSDSGFYLCAWRAPSGTHYEQYFGPGTRLTVT.

The gene calls are TRBV28 and TRBJ1-2; 12 bases match TRBD1. CDR3 size: 16 residues. The ends lost 4 bases at V and 5 bases at J; junction bases unmatched: 8. Germline assignment: CDR1 MDHEN and CDR2 SYDVKM. The chain's CDR3 is CASSSTWGQGAYGYTF. CDR3 DNA: TGTGCCAGCAGTTCCACTTGGGGACAGGGGGCGTATGGCTACACCTTC.

This clone was found once. J is TRBJ1-1 and V is TRBV18; D is ambiguous. V was pared by 8 bases and J by 3 bases, with 13 bases between. Germline V CDR1 and CDR2: KGHSH, LQKENI. This CDR3 is built from 13 residues. The CDR3 coding sequence is TGTGCCAGCCGACAAAATGTGGACACTGAAGCTTTCTTT. It codes for CASRQNVDTEAFF.

The chain has TRBV6-5 and TRBJ1-1, with 7 bases that match TRBD1. The CDR3 sequence is 13 residues long. Germline V lookup: CDR1 MNHEY, CDR2 SVGAGI. J lost 9 bases, V lost 6 bases, and 10 bases had no gene match. As DNA, the CDR3 is TGTGCCAGCAGGGCTCGAGGGGGCATGAAAGCTTTCTTT. This gives the protein CASRARGGMKAFF.

The chain employs TRBV19 and TRBJ1-5; 8 bases line up with TRBD1. Losses at the gene ends were 6 bases for V and 6 bases for J; bases not matched to a gene: 7. There are 14 residues in the CDR3. CDR1 and CDR2 (germline): LNHDA, SQIVND (reference sequence). The DNA of the CDR3 is TGTGCCAGTAGCCAGGGGGCATTCAGTCAGCCCCAGCATTTT. Translated: CASSQGAFSQPQHF.

The V and J genes are TRBV6-8 and TRBJ1-1, with a weak D call TRBD1 (6 bases). Germline CDR1 MNHGY, CDR2 SAAAGT. Trimming pared 0 bases from V and 4 bases from J, leaving 9 bases between. CDR3 size: 14 residues. CDR3 protein: CASSYSAGATEAFF. The CDR3 nucleotides read TGTGCCAGCAGTTACTCGGCAGGGGCCACTGAAGCTTTCTTT.

The rearrangement joins TRBV7-2 to TRBJ2-7; TRBD2 matches at 13 bases. V trimming: 4 bases; J trimming: 4 bases; junction bases outside the gene matches: 4. Germline V gene data show CDR1 as SGHTA and CDR2 as FQGNSA. The CDR3 extends over 15 amino acids. The CDR3 loop is CASSSTSGGRYEQYF. As DNA, the CDR3 is TGTGCCAGCAGCTCGACTAGCGGGGGGAGATACGAGCAGTACTTC.

The table lists this clone with a count of one. The V call is TRBV29-1, the J call TRBJ2-7, with a tentative D call TRBD1 (5 bases). V was cut by 4 bases and J by 3 bases, with 19 bases left in between. Germline CDR1 reads SQVTM; CDR2 reads ANQGSEA. CDR3 length: 15 residues. The CDR3 spells CSVVLPTRADYEQYF. Here the CDR3 DNA reads TGCAGCGTTGTACTTCCAACCAGGGCAGACTACGAGCAGTACTTC.

V is TRBV4-2 and J is TRBJ1-5; D is perhaps TRBD1 (5 bases). The CDR3 runs 15 residues. Trimming removed 0 bases at V and 5 bases at J, with 11 bases between. The germline V gene encodes CDR1 LGHNA and CDR2 YNFKEQ. The CDR3 loop reads CASSQDRQPHQPQHF. The DNA for the CDR3 is TGTGCCAGCAGCCAAGATAGACAGCCTCATCAGCCCCAGCATTTT.

The CDR3 DNA is TGTGCCAGCAGTGAAGCGCTAGCGGGGGATCGAGAGACCCAGTACTTC. This gives the protein CASSEALAGDRETQYF. J is TRBJ2-5 and V is TRBV2, with 10 bases lining up with TRBD2. CDR1 is SNHLY, CDR2 FYNNEI, per germline. V shed 0 bases, J shed 4 bases, and the junction held 5 bases outside the gene matches. The CDR3 contains 16 residues.

The chain has TRBV28 and TRBJ1-1; D not resolved. Trimming stripped 6 bases from V and 3 bases from J, with 8 bases between. Germline values: CDR1 MDHEN, CDR2 SYDVKM. The CDR3 consists of 12 residues. The CDR3 sequence is CASSQRDTEAFF. The CDR3 DNA reads TGTGCCAGCAGCCAGAGGGACACTGAAGCTTTCTTT.

This chain uses TRBV19 with TRBJ2-1, with a tentative D call TRBD1 (6 bases). CDR3 length: 14 residues. V was shortened by 8 bases and J by 6 bases, with 17 bases between the two germline ends. Germline V lookup: CDR1 LNHDA, CDR2 SQIVND (reference sequence). The CDR3 DNA reads as TGTGCCAGTTGTGCCCAGGGGCATGCCAATGAGCAGTTCTTC. It yields the protein CASCAQGHANEQFF. Complete variable domain (other parts from reference TRBV19 and TRBJ2-1): DGGITQSPKYLFRKEGQNVTLSCEQNLNHDAMYWYRQDPGQGLRLIYYSQIVNDFQKGDIAEGYSVSREKKESFPLTVTSAQKNPTAFYLCASCAQGHANEQFFGPGTRLTVL.

Sample share makes this clone medium-sized (0.01 to 0.1%). The chain recombines TRBV13 with TRBJ2-7; D perhaps matches TRBD1 (6 bases). This CDR3 has 16 residues. Trimming cost V 6 bases and J 3 bases, with 21 bases left between them. Looked up from germline, CDR1 is PRHDT and CDR2 is FYEKMQ (reference sequence). CDR3 coding DNA: TGTGCCAGCAGTCGGTCAGATCGGGACAACTACTACGAGCAGTACTTC. This encodes CASSRSDRDNYYEQYF.

This clone was observed once. The gene calls are TRBV6-1 and TRBJ2-5; TRBD2 agrees at 11 bases. This CDR3 is built from 15 residues. Trimming took 11 bases from V and 0 from J; bases not matched to a gene: 8. Germline CDR1 and CDR2: MNHNS and SASEGT. CDR3 loop: CASQRLAGYQETQYF. CDR3 DNA sequence: TGTGCCTCCCAGAGACTAGCGGGGTACCAAGAGACCCAGTACTTC.

The rearrangement uses TRBV25-1 and TRBJ1-6; a weak D match, TRBD1 (6 bases). V gave up 3 bases and J gave up 4 bases, with 10 bases separating them. Germline-derived CDR1 and CDR2 are MGHDK and SYGVNS. The CDR3 is made up of 15 amino acids. CDR3 residues: CASSDWDTYNSPLHF. The CDR3 DNA sequence: TGTGCCAGCAGTGACTGGGACACGTATAATTCACCCCTCCACTTT.

V and J are TRBV28 and TRBJ2-1; 8 bases map to TRBD1. J lost 3 bases, V lost 6 bases, and 10 bases had no gene match. The V gene's germline CDR1 is MDHEN and CDR2 SYDVKM. The CDR3 spans 16 residues. The CDR3: CASRTERTGFYNEQFF. As DNA, the CDR3 is TGTGCCAGCAGAACCGAGAGGACAGGGTTCTACAATGAGCAGTTCTTC.

The chain uses TRBV13 and TRBJ1-2; the D is unclear. Germline CDR1 is PRHDT and CDR2 is FYEKMQ (reference sequence). The ends were cut back, 1 base at V and 0 bases at J, with 15 bases in the middle. This CDR3 comprises 17 residues. The CDR3 region has the DNA TGTGCCAGCAGCTTAGCGCCAACCGTACAAACTAACTATGGCTACACCTTC. Its translation is CASSLAPTVQTNYGYTF.

This rearrangement joins TRBV19 to TRBJ1-5, with 8 bases identical to TRBD1. V dropped 7 bases and J dropped 0; count of bases not matched to a gene: 8. The CDR3 has 16 amino acids. The germline V gene has CDR1 LNHDA and CDR2 SQIVND (reference sequence). The DNA for the CDR3 is TGTGCCAGTACTCGGACAGGGAGAGGTAGCAATCAGCCCCAGCATTTT. It is translated as CASTRTGRGSNQPQHF.